The rows below give T cell receptor beta chains drawn from one sample of a study of blood T cells in healthy people across ages. TCRdb reanalysed the 5' RACE reads using MiXCR and keeps one entry per CDR3 protein. This table holds approximately 1,100,000 distinct CDR3 sequences, under 45% found once. The sample was blood. Receptors originate from a woman aged 55-69 years in good health. The CDR3 runs from the conserved cysteine through the conserved F or W. D genes are given only for firm matches. The size entry is marked missing in some rows and otherwise reads once, few, many or a size class.

few,-,12,TRBV25-1,TRBJ2-7,TGTGCCAGCAGGGGCTCTGTCTACGAGCAGTACTTC,CASRGSVYEQYF
-,-,17,TRBV7-9,TRBJ2-1,TGTGCCAGCAGCTTAGCGGCAGGGGCTAGCTCCTACAATGAGCAGTTCTTC,CASSLAAGASSYNEQFF
-,-,13,TRBV5-1,TRBJ2-1,TGCGCCAGCAGCTTGGATGCCAACAATGAGCAGTTCTTC,CASSLDANNEQFF
few,TRBD1,16,TRBV4-1,TRBJ2-1,TGCGCCAGCAGCCAAGATCTACAGGGGGCAGTGGGTGAGCAGTTCTTC,CASSQDLQGAVGEQFF
-,-,15,TRBV27,TRBJ2-3,TGTGCCAGCGGTTTAGGAGCGGGTGCAACAGATACGCAGTATTTT,CASGLGAGATDTQYF
-,-,16,TRBV4-1,TRBJ1-1,TGCGCCAGCAGCCTAACAAACAGGGCCCCGAACACTGAAGCTTTCTTT,CASSLTNRAPNTEAFF
-,-,15,TRBV5-1,TRBJ2-5,TGCGCCAGCAGCTTGAGGGACCCCGGTGAAGAGACCCAGTACTTC,CASSLRDPGEETQYF
-,-,14,TRBV5-6,TRBJ2-1,TGTGCCAGCAGCTTGAGGGCTCGTTATGGTCGGCAGTTCTTC,CASSLRARYGRQFF
-,TRBD1,16,TRBV5-1,TRBJ1-1,TGCGCCAGCAGCTTGGCCGGACAGGGGGCGAGCACTGAAGCTTTCTTT,CASSLAGQGASTEAFF
-,-,14,TRBV20-1,TRBJ2-7,TGCAGTGCTAGATCTGGGCTAATCTCCTACGAGCAGTACTTC,CSARSGLISYEQYF
-,-,15,TRBV10-3,TRBJ2-1,TGTGCCATCAGTGAGTCAGGACGGGGCAGAGAGACCCAGTTCTTC,CAISESGRGRETQFF
many,-,14,TRBV15,TRBJ1-6,TGTGCCACCAGCAGCGAGGGTCAGCCTTCACCCCTCCACTTT,CATSSEGQPSPLHF